Presented here are 31 T cell receptor beta chains from one specimen sequenced in a study of cytomegalovirus exposure and HLA in healthy donors. PCR was performed using 60 Vbeta and 13 Jbeta primers. TCRdb's table, derived via immunoSEQ multiplex PCR, lists solely in-frame clones and lacks some. The data show around 67,000 clones, around 79% seen once. The sample was PBMCs. The receptors derive from a woman in her twenties or thirties in good health and CMV-seropositive.

The chain has TRBV4-2 and TRBJ2-1; TRBD2 matches 12 bases. The CDR3 has 16 amino acids. The germline V gene has CDR1 LGHNA and CDR2 YNFKEQ. J was trimmed by 5 bases and V by 1 base; bases with no gene match: 3. CDR3 DNA: TGTGCCAGCAGCCAAGCCGGGACTAGCGGGCACAATGAGCAGTTCTTC. Amino acid sequence: CASSQAGTSGHNEQFF.

V usage is TRBV28 and J usage is TRBJ1-4; TRBD1 agrees at 7 bases. Germline lookup yields CDR1 MDHEN and CDR2 SYDVKM. After removal of 6 bases from V and 0 bases from J, the junction contained 10 bases not matched to a gene. CDR3 length equals 17 residues. For the CDR3, the DNA is TGTGCCAGCAGCCTACAGGGGACCCTTGCAACTAATGAAAAACTGTTTTTT. Its protein product is CASSLQGTLATNEKLFF.

The J gene is TRBJ2-7, the V gene TRBV7-8, with 8 bases fitting TRBD2. Germline V gene lookup returns CDR1 SGHVS and CDR2 FQNEAQ. Germline trimming cut 5 bases from V and 4 bases from J; bases unmatched to any gene: 4. The CDR3 consists of 13 residues. In nucleotides, the CDR3 is TGTGCCAGCAGCCGGGGCGGGGGGTACGAGCAGTACTTC. Its protein is CASSRGGGYEQYF.

The V gene is TRBV28, the J gene TRBJ1-5, with TRBD1 matching 9 bases. The germline gives CDR1 MDHEN, CDR2 SYDVKM. The J segment lost 6 bases and the V segment lost 6 bases, leaving 9 bases of the junction unmatched. This CDR3 is built from 15 residues. The CDR3 spells CASSQQGAAGQPQHF. In nucleotides, the CDR3 is TGTGCCAGCAGCCAACAGGGGGCCGCCGGTCAGCCCCAGCATTTT.

The chain joins TRBV5-1 to TRBJ2-7; TRBD1 is a possible D gene (7 bases). Germline values: CDR1 SGHRS, CDR2 YFSETQ. The CDR3 runs 15 residues. The V gene lost 4 bases and the J gene lost 2 bases, with 16 bases spanning the gap. The CDR3 nucleotides read TGCGCCAGCAGCGAGTGGACAGGAGGGGCCTACGAGCAGTACTTC. Translation gives CASSEWTGGAYEQYF. The full variable domain, its missing parts supplied by reference TRBV5-1 and TRBJ2-7, is KAGVTQTPRYLIKTRGQQVTLSCSPISGHRSVSWYQQTPGQGLQFLFEYFSETQRNKGNFPGRFSGRQFSNSRSEMNVSTLELGDSALYLCASSEWTGGAYEQYFGPGTRLTVT.

The gene calls are TRBV9 and TRBJ2-6, with TRBD2 matching 8 bases. CDR1 is SGDLS, CDR2 YYNGEE, per germline. With 8 bases clipped from V and 2 bases from J, the junction kept 3 bases outside the gene matches. CDR3 size: 14 residues. The CDR3 reads CARPGGAGANVLTF. CDR3 DNA: TGTGCCAGGCCGGGGGGGGCTGGGGCCAACGTCCTGACTTTC. Based on the CDR3 plus reference TRBV9 and TRBJ2-6, the full variable domain is DSGVTQTPKHLITATGQRVTLRCSPRSGDLSVYWYQQSLDQGLQFLIQYYNGEERAKGNILERFSAQQFPDLHSELNLSSLELGDSALYFCARPGGAGANVLTFGAGSRLTVL.

The chain couples TRBV11-2 to TRBJ1-1; D remains ambiguous. The V gene lost 0 bases and the J gene lost 2 bases, with 7 bases spanning the gap. Germline V lookup: CDR1 SGHAT, CDR2 FQNNGV. The CDR3 length is 14 residues. This chain's CDR3 is CASSLEPGNTEAFF. CDR3 nucleotides: TGTGCCAGCAGCTTAGAGCCAGGAAACACTGAAGCTTTCTTT.

The chain is built from TRBV6-1 and TRBJ2-7, with 9 bases that match TRBD1. Per the germline V gene, CDR1 is MNHNS and CDR2 is SASEGT. The CDR3 is 13 residues long. Unmatched junction bases numbered 6, after V lost 7 bases and J lost 5 bases. CDR3 loop: CASTGTGRNEQYF. The CDR3 region has the DNA TGTGCCAGCACCGGGACAGGGAGAAACGAGCAGTACTTC.

The CDR3 sequence is CASSEFWGAVLQFF. The CDR3 nucleotides are TGTGCCAGCAGTGAATTCTGGGGAGCGGTTCTGCAGTTCTTC. V and J are TRBV2 and TRBJ2-1, with D possibly TRBD2 on 5 matching bases. The length of the CDR3 is 14 residues. The ends were cut back, 2 bases at V and 12 bases at J, with 17 bases in the middle. Germline CDR1 SNHLY, CDR2 FYNNEI.

The J gene is TRBJ2-3, the V gene TRBV9, with 9 positions matching TRBD1. The CDR3 is made up of 15 amino acids. CDR1 and CDR2 from the germline V gene are SGDLS and YYNGEE. V shed 3 bases, J shed 5 bases, and the junction held 7 bases outside the gene matches. The CDR3, as DNA: TGTGCCAGCAGCGAGCCCTCGGGACAGGGAGATACGCAGTATTTT. It is translated as CASSEPSGQGDTQYF.

In the case of this clone: At the DNA level, this CDR3 is encoded by other sequences in the same sample as well. The chain uses TRBV6-6 and TRBJ1-5; tentatively, D is TRBD1 (6 bases). Per germline, CDR1 MNHNY and CDR2 SVGAGI (reference sequence). The length of the CDR3 is 15 residues. Trimming stripped 2 bases from V and 4 bases from J, with 12 bases between. CDR3 sequence: CASSYGGQLNQPQHF. CDR3 DNA sequence: TGTGCCAGCAGTTACGGGGGACAATTGAATCAGCCCCAGCATTTT.

The J gene is TRBJ1-1, the V gene TRBV10-3; no reliable D call. The V end lost 3 bases, the J end lost 6 bases, and 14 bases lay between the germline ends. In germline, CDR1 is ENHRY, CDR2 SYGVKD. CDR3 size: 14 residues. CDR3 in amino acids: CAISDPGHEAEAFF. CDR3 coding DNA: TGTGCCATCAGTGACCCGGGTCATGAGGCTGAAGCTTTCTTT.

This sequence joins TRBV29-1 and TRBJ1-1, with D hard to call. The germline V gene encodes CDR1 SQVTM and CDR2 ANQGSEA. V lost 6 bases, J lost 4 bases, and 12 bases lay in between. The CDR3 extends over 12 amino acids. CDR3 in amino acids: CSVAPSGTEAFF. CDR3 in DNA: TGCAGCGTGGCTCCTAGCGGCACTGAAGCTTTCTTT. Full variable domain (outside the CDR3, taken from reference TRBV29-1 and TRBJ1-1): SAVISQKPSRDICQRGTSLTIQCQVDSQVTMMFWYRQQPGQSLTLIATANQGSEATYESGFVIDKFPISRPNLTFSTLTVSNMSPEDSSIYLCSVAPSGTEAFFGQGTRLTVV.

This chain joins TRBV5-6 and TRBJ2-1; 8 bases match TRBD1. Germline loops: CDR1 SGHDT, CDR2 YYEEEE. The V and J ends lost 4 bases and 13 bases, in that order; junction bases with no gene match: 10. This CDR3 spans 13 amino acids. CDR3: CASSGADRVVQFF. In DNA form, the CDR3 reads TGTGCCAGCAGCGGAGCGGACAGGGTAGTACAGTTCTTC.

This clone has a single count. The rearrangement links TRBV6-4 to TRBJ2-1; TRBD2 aligns across 11 bases. J gave up 4 bases and V 6 bases, and 8 bases lay outside the gene matches. The CDR3 loop spans 16 amino acids. The germline V gene encodes CDR1 MRHNA and CDR2 SNTAGT. The CDR3 spells CASRASGRIRYNEQFF. The CDR3 region has the DNA TGTGCCAGCAGGGCTAGCGGGAGGATTCGGTACAATGAGCAGTTCTTC.

As DNA, the CDR3 is TGTGCCAGCAGTTACTCAGCGGGAGGGGGCACAGATACGCAGTATTTT. Translation: CASSYSAGGGTDTQYF. V is TRBV6-5 and J is TRBJ2-3; 10 bases agree with TRBD2. CDR3 length equals 16 residues. Per germline, CDR1 MNHEY and CDR2 SVGAGI. Trimming took 0 bases from V and 1 from J; bases not matched to a gene: 1.

The chain combines TRBV27 with TRBJ1-5; the match to TRBD1 covers 9 bases. There are 15 residues in the CDR3. The germline CDR1 and CDR2 sequences are MNHEY and SMNVEV (reference sequence). With 4 bases clipped from V and 6 bases from J, the junction kept 7 bases outside the gene matches. The CDR3 bases are TGTGCCAGCAGTTCATGGACAGGGGAGGGTCAGCCCCAGCATTTT. It yields the protein CASSSWTGEGQPQHF.

The J gene is TRBJ1-3, the V gene TRBV7-6, with 7 bases identical to TRBD1. The CDR3 has 15 residues. J was trimmed by 7 bases and V by 5 bases; bases with no gene match: 11. Germline V CDR1 and CDR2: SGHVS, FNYEAQ. The CDR3 here is CASSPRTGSGNTIYF. CDR3 DNA: TGTGCCAGCAGCCCCCGGACAGGTTCAGGGAACACCATATATTTT. The variable domain in full, with the rest retrieved from reference TRBV7-6 and TRBJ1-3, is GAGVSQSPRYKVTKRGQDVALRCDPISGHVSLYWYRQALGQGPEFLTYFNYEAQQDKSGLPNDRFSAERPEGSISTLTIQRTEQRDSAMYRCASSPRTGSGNTIYFGEGSWLTVV.

The CDR3 loop reads CASSARTGGDTGELFF. CDR3 in DNA: TGTGCCAGTAGTGCCCGGACAGGGGGGGACACCGGGGAGCTGTTTTTT. J is TRBJ2-2 and V is TRBV19; TRBD1 matches 10 bases. CDR1 and CDR2 from the germline V gene are LNHDA and SQIVND (reference sequence). J gave up 3 bases and V 5 bases, and 6 bases lay outside the gene matches. The CDR3 sequence is 16 residues long.

The chain has TRBV5-1 and TRBJ2-2, with a weak D call TRBD2 (5 bases). Trimming left V 5 bases short and J 0 bases short, with 11 bases between. The germline CDR1 and CDR2 sequences are SGHRS and YFSETQ. The CDR3 contains 15 residues. Here the CDR3 reads CASRPEAANTGELFF. The CDR3 DNA reads TGCGCCAGCAGACCGGAAGCGGCGAACACCGGGGAGCTGTTTTTT.

The chain has TRBV5-6 and TRBJ2-7, with a possible D match to TRBD2 (7 bases). Trimming took 0 bases from V and 12 from J, leaving 19 bases between them. The CDR3 loop spans 14 amino acids. Per the germline V gene, CDR1 is SGHDT and CDR2 is YYEEEE. DNA for the CDR3: TGTGCCAGCAGCTTGGTCGGGGGGCCCGGTGAGATGTACTTC. Translated, it gives CASSLVGGPGEMYF. Based on the CDR3 plus reference TRBV5-6 and TRBJ2-7, the full variable domain is DAGVTQSPTHLIKTRGQQVTLRCSPKSGHDTVSWYQQALGQGPQFIFQYYEEEERQRGNFPDRFSGHQFPNYSSELNVNALLLGDSALYLCASSLVGGPGEMYFGPGTRLTVT.

This clone was observed a handful of times. J is TRBJ1-1 and V is TRBV5-4, with D unclear. V gave up 0 bases and J gave up 0 bases, with 9 bases separating them. CDR1 is SGHNT and CDR2 is YYREEE in the germline V gene (reference sequence). The CDR3 sequence is 15 residues long. CDR3 bases: TGTGCCAGCAGCTTGGGGTCTAATATGAACACTGAAGCTTTCTTT. Protein sequence: CASSLGSNMNTEAFF.

The count of this clone is one. The chain combines TRBV5-1 with TRBJ2-5; D is unclear. V lost 0 bases and J 2 bases, leaving 8 bases between the germline ends. Germline CDR1 is SGHRS and CDR2 is YFSETQ. The CDR3 covers 14 residues. The CDR3 region is CASSLERRQETQYF. The DNA of the CDR3 is TGCGCCAGCAGCTTGGAGAGGCGTCAAGAGACCCAGTACTTC. Full variable domain (rest looked up from reference TRBV5-1 and TRBJ2-5): KAGVTQTPRYLIKTRGQQVTLSCSPISGHRSVSWYQQTPGQGLQFLFEYFSETQRNKGNFPGRFSGRQFSNSRSEMNVSTLELGDSALYLCASSLERRQETQYFGPGTRLLVL.

This clone was detected only a few times. V usage is TRBV10-3 and J usage is TRBJ1-3; tentative D call: TRBD1 (6 bases). V was pared by 5 bases and J by 4 bases, with 12 bases between. From germline, CDR1 is ENHRY and CDR2 SYGVKD. The CDR3 length is 14 residues. CDR3 loop: CAISSTGFGNTIYF. CDR3 bases: TGTGCCATCAGTAGCACAGGGTTCGGAAACACCATATATTTT.

The chain joins TRBV7-9 to TRBJ2-5, with a weak D call TRBD2 (6 bases). The germline V gene encodes CDR1 SEHNR and CDR2 FQNEAQ (reference sequence). The germline V and J ends were trimmed by 8 bases and 5 bases, with 15 bases remaining between them. This CDR3 is built from 13 residues. CDR3 residues: CASVRGTGETQYF. CDR3 coding DNA: TGTGCCAGCGTTCGCGGGACGGGGGAGACCCAGTACTTC.

This clone was seen a handful of times. This chain connects TRBV2 to TRBJ1-4, with a tentative D call TRBD1 (5 bases). V lost 5 bases, J lost 5 bases, and 15 bases lay in between. Germline-derived CDR1 and CDR2 are SNHLY and FYNNEI. The length of the CDR3 is 15 residues. The CDR3 DNA reads TGTGCCAGCAGTAGCCGGGCCGGGGGGAATGAAAAACTGTTTTTT. It translates to CASSSRAGGNEKLFF. Full variable domain (outside the CDR3, taken from reference TRBV2 and TRBJ1-4): EPEVTQTPSHQVTQMGQEVILRCVPISNHLYFYWYRQILGQKVEFLVSFYNNEISEKSEIFDDQFSVERPDGSNFTLKIRSTKLEDSAMYFCASSSRAGGNEKLFFGSGTQLSVL.

The rearrangement joins TRBV10-3 to TRBJ2-2, with 10 bases identical to TRBD2. The length of the CDR3 is 14 residues. V lost 10 bases to trimming and J lost 1 base; unmatched junction nucleotides: 3. The germline V gene has CDR1 ENHRY and CDR2 SYGVKD. The CDR3, as DNA: TGTGCCAGCAAGCGGGAGGGGAACACCGGGGAGCTGTTTTTT. Translating gives CASKREGNTGELFF.

This clone has more than one count but fewer than ten. The chain employs TRBV6-5 and TRBJ1-1, with unresolved D. Trimming removed 2 bases from V and 6 bases from J, with 10 bases in between. This CDR3 spans 13 amino acids. Germline lookup yields CDR1 MNHEY and CDR2 SVGAGI. The CDR3 loop is CASSYGHSAEAFF. DNA of the CDR3: TGTGCCAGCAGTTACGGTCACTCCGCTGAAGCTTTCTTT.

This clone was observed many times. The V call is TRBV4-2, the J call TRBJ2-7, with TRBD1 identical over 10 bases. Germline V gives CDR1 LGHNA, CDR2 YNFKEQ. The CDR3 is 15 amino acids. Unmatched junction bases numbered 4, after V lost 0 bases and J lost 5 bases. The CDR3 nucleotides are TGTGCCAGCAGCCAAGAGACAGGGGGCGTAAACGAGCAGTACTTC. It is translated as CASSQETGGVNEQYF.

This chain uses TRBV14 with TRBJ2-5, with D tentatively TRBD1 (6 bases). This CDR3 is 15 amino acids long. Germline-derived CDR1 and CDR2 are SGHDN and FVKESK. With 4 bases removed from V and 4 bases from J, the gap between germline ends came to 16 bases. Written as DNA, the CDR3 is TGTGCCAGCAGCCCCAAGACAGGTTTCGGAGAGACCCAGTACTTC. Amino acids: CASSPKTGFGETQYF.

CDR3 sequence reads: CASSVGAGGPEQYF. In DNA form, the CDR3 reads TGTGCCAGCAGCGTAGGAGCGGGAGGGCCTGAGCAGTACTTC. This sequence joins TRBV9 and TRBJ2-7; 10 nucleotides line up with TRBD2. The CDR3 totals 14 residues. CDR1 and CDR2 (germline): SGDLS, YYNGEE. V lost 0 bases and J lost 7; bases outside the gene matches: 4.